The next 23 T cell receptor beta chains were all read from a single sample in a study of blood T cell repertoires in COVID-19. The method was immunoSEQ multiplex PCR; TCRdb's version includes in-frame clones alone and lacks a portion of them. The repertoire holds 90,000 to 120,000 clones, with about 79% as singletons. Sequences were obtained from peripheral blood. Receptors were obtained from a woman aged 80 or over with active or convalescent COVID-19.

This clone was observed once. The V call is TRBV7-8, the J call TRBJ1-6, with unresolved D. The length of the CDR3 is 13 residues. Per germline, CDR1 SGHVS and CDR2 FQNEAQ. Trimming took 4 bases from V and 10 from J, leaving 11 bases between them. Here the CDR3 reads CASSSAVVSPLHF. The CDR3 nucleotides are TGTGCCAGCAGCTCCGCGGTCGTATCACCCCTCCACTTT.

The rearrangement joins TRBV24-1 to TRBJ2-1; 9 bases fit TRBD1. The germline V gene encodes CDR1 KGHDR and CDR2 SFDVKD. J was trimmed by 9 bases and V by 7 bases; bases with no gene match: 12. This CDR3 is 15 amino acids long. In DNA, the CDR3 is TGTGCCACCAGCCGCCGGGACAGGGTCGGGAGTGAGCAGTTCTTC. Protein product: CATSRRDRVGSEQFF.

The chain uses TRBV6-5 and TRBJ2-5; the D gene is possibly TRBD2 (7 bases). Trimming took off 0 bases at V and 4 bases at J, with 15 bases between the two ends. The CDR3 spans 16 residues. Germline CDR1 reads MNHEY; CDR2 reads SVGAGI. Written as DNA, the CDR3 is TGTGCCAGCAGTTACTCGGGGGGGGCGCCCGGAGAGACCCAGTACTTC. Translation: CASSYSGGAPGETQYF.

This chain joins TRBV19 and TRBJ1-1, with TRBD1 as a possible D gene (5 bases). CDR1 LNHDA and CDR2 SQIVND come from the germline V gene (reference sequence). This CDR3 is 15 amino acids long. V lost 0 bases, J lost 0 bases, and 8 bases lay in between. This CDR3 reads CASSIEGGVNTEAFF. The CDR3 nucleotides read TGTGCCAGTAGTATAGAGGGGGGAGTGAACACTGAAGCTTTCTTT.

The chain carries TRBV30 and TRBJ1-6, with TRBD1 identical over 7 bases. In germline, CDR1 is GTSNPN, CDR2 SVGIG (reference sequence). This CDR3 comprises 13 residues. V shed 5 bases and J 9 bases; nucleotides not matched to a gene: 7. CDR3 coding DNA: TGTGCCTGGGGCGACAGGGAAGTTTCACCCCTCCACTTT. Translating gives CAWGDREVSPLHF.

In nucleotides, the CDR3 is TGTGCCAGCAAGACCAAGCCAAACTACTCTGGAAACACCATATATTTT. Its translation: CASKTKPNYSGNTIYF. The chain uses TRBV28 and TRBJ1-3; the D is unclear. Germline loops: CDR1 MDHEN, CDR2 SYDVKM. The V gene lost 7 bases and the J gene lost 0 bases, with 16 bases spanning the gap. The CDR3 totals 16 residues.

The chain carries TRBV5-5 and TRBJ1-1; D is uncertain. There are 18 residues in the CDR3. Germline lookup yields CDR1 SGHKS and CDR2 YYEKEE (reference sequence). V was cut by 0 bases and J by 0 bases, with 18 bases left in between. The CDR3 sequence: CASSLAGEARIMNTEAFF. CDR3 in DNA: TGTGCCAGCAGCTTGGCGGGAGAGGCTCGCATAATGAACACTGAAGCTTTCTTT.

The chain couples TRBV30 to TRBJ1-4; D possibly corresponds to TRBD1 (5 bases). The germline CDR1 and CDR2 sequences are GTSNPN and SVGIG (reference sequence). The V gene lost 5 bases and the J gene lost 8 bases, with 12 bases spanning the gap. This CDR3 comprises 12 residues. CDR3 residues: CAWSGGSEKLFF. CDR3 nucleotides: TGTGCCTGGTCGGGGGGTAGCGAAAAACTGTTTTTT.

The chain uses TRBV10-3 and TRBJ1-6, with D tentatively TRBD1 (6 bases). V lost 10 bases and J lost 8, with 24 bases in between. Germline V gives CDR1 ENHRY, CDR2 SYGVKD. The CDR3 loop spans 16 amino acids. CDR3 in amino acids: CATRDKEVLRDSPLHF. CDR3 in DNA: TGTGCCACTCGGGACAAGGAGGTTCTTCGGGATTCACCCCTCCACTTT.

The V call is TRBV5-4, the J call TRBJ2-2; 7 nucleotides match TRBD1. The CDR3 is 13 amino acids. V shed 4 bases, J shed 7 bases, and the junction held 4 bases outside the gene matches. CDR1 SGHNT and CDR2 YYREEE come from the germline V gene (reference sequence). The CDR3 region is CASSLQGIGELFF. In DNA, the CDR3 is TGTGCCAGCAGCCTACAGGGGATCGGGGAGCTGTTTTTT.

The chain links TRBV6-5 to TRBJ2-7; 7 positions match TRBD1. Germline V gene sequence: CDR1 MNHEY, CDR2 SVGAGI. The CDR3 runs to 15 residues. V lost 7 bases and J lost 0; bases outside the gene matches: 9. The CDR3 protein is CASKPGTASSYEQYF. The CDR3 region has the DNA TGTGCCAGCAAACCCGGGACAGCTAGCTCCTACGAGCAGTACTTC.

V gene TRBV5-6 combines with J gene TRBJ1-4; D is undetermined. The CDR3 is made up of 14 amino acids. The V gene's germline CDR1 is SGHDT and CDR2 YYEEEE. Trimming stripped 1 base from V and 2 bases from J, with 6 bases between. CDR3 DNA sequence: TGTGCCAGCAGCTTGTTGCAGACTAATGAAAAACTGTTTTTT. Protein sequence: CASSLLQTNEKLFF. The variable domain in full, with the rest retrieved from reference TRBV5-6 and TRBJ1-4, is DAGVTQSPTHLIKTRGQQVTLRCSPKSGHDTVSWYQQALGQGPQFIFQYYEEEERQRGNFPDRFSGHQFPNYSSELNVNALLLGDSALYLCASSLLQTNEKLFFGSGTQLSVL.

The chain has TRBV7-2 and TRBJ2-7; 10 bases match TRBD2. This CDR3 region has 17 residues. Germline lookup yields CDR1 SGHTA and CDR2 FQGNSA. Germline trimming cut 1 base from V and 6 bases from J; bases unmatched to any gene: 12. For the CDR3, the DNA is TGTGCCAGCAGCTTAGGATCAGCGGGAGGGGGGAGGTTCGAGCAGTACTTC. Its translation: CASSLGSAGGGRFEQYF.

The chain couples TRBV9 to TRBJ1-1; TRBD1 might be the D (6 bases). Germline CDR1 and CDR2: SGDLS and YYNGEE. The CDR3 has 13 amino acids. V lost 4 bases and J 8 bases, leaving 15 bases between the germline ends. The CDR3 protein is CASSPGDGREAFF. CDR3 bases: TGTGCCAGCAGCCCAGGGGACGGACGAGAAGCTTTCTTT. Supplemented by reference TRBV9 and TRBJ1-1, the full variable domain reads DSGVTQTPKHLITATGQRVTLRCSPRSGDLSVYWYQQSLDQGLQFLIQYYNGEERAKGNILERFSAQQFPDLHSELNLSSLELGDSALYFCASSPGDGREAFFGQGTRLTVV.

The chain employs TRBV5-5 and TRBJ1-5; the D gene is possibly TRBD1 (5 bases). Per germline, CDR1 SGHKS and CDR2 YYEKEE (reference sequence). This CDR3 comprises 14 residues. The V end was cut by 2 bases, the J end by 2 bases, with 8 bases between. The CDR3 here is CASSFVRGNQPQHF. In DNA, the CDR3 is TGTGCCAGCAGCTTCGTCAGGGGCAATCAGCCCCAGCATTTT.

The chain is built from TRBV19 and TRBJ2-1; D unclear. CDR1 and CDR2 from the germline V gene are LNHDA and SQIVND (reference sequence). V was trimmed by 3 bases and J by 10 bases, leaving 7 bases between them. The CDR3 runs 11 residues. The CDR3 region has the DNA TGTGCCAGTAGTATGTACTCCGAGCAGTTCTTC. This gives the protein CASSMYSEQFF.

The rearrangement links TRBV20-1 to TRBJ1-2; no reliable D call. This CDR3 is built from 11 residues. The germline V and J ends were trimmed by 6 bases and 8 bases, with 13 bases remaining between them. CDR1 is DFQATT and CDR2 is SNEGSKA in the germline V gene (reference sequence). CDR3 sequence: CSAVSGNGYTF. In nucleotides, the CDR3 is TGCAGTGCCGTTTCCGGGAACGGCTACACCTTC.

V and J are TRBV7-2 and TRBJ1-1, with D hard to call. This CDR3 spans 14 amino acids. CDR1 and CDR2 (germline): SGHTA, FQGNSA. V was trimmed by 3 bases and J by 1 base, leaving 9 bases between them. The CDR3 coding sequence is TGTGCCAGCAGCTTTTTTACGGGGAACACTGAAGCTTTCTTT. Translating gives CASSFFTGNTEAFF. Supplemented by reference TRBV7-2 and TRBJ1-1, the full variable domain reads GAGVSQSPSNKVTEKGKDVELRCDPISGHTALYWYRQSLGQGLEFLIYFQGNSAPDKSGLPSDRFSAERTGGSVSTLTIQRTQQEDSAVYLCASSFFTGNTEAFFGQGTRLTVV.

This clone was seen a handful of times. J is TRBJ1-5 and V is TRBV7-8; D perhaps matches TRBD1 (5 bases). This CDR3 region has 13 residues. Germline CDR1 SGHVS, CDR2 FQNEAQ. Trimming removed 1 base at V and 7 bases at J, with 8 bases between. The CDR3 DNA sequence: TGTGCCAGCAGCTTAGGGCAGGGCCAGCCCCAGCATTTT. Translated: CASSLGQGQPQHF.

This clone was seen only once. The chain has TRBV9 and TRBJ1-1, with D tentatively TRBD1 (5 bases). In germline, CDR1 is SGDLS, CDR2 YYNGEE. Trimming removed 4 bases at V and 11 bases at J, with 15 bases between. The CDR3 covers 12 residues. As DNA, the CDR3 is TGTGCCAGCAGCAAGTATGTAGGGGATGCTTTCTTT. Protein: CASSKYVGDAFF.

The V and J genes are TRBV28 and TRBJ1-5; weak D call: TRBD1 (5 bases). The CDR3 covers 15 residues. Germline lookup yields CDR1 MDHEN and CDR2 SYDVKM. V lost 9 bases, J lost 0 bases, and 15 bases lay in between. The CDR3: CASKTRQYSNQPQHF. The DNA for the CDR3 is TGTGCCAGTAAAACCCGACAGTATAGCAATCAGCCCCAGCATTTT.

The CDR3 nucleotides are TGTGCCAGCAGCTTTTTTGGGGCCAGCGGGGGCACAGATACGCAGTATTTT. Translating it yields CASSFFGASGGTDTQYF. The V gene is TRBV5-6, the J gene TRBJ2-3; 7 nucleotides line up with TRBD2. Germline trimming cut 2 bases from V and 1 base from J; bases unmatched to any gene: 10. Germline V lookup: CDR1 SGHDT, CDR2 YYEEEE. This CDR3 spans 17 amino acids.

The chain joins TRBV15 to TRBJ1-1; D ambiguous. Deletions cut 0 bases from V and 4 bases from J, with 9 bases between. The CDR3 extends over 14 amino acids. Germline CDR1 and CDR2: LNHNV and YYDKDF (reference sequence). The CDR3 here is CATSREEDSTEAFF. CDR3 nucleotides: TGTGCCACCAGCAGAGAAGAGGATTCCACTGAAGCTTTCTTT.